This paragraph covers one TCR beta chain sequence. What it recognizes is unknown. The sample originates from a study of cytomegalovirus exposure and HLA in healthy donors. PCR was performed using 60 Vbeta and 13 Jbeta primers. Clones were sequenced by immunoSEQ multiplex PCR, and TCRdb holds only the in-frame ones, with some missing. The sample contains about 270,000 clones, around 65% of which appear only once. Donors consisted of healthy bone marrow donors. Study-level results: Most TCR sequences were rare, but some public TCRs occurred in many donors. As was reported, the HLA-A and HLA-B alleles of most subjects were accurately predicted from TCR beta sequences.

This CDR3 has 16 amino acids. The ends were cut back, 5 bases at V and 6 bases at J, with 21 bases in the middle. Germline CDR1 reads LNHNV; CDR2 reads YYDKDF (reference sequence). Sequenced sample: PBMCs. The genes are TRBV15 and TRBJ2-3, with D perhaps TRBD2 (6 bases). The TCR sequence derives from a female donor in good health and CMV-seronegative. For the CDR3, the DNA is TGTGCCACCAGCGGAAGTGGGGGGACCCCTGATGATACGCAGTATTTT. This translates into CATSGSGGTPDDTQYF.